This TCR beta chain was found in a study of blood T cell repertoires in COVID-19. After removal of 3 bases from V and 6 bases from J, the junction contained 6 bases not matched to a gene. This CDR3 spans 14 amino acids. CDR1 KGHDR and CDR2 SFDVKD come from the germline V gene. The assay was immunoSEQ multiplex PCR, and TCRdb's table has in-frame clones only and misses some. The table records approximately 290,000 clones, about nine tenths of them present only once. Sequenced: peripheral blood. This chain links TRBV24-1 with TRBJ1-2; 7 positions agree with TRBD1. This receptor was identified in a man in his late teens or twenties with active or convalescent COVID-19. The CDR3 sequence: CATSDTDREDGYTF. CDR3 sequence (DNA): TGTGCCACCAGTGATACAGACAGGGAAGATGGCTACACCTTC.